The rows below give T cell receptor beta chains drawn from one sample of a study of monozygotic twins with inflammatory bowel disease. TCRdb reprocessed the 5' RACE reads and keeps a single row for each CDR3 protein, giving no DNA. The sample yields 350,000 to 550,000 distinct CDR3 sequences, of which the top ten take up roughly 2.2%. Sequencing was performed on blood. These receptors originate from a human donor with ulcerative colitis or Crohn's disease, or a healthy co-twin of an affected twin (not recorded which). The CDR3 runs from the conserved cysteine through the conserved F or W.

j_call: TRBJ2-7; v_call: TRBV7-8; cdr3_aa: CASSPGGLLGSYEQYF
j_call: TRBJ1-2; v_call: TRBV28; cdr3_aa: CASSYGTEYGYTF
j_call: TRBJ2-1; v_call: TRBV29-1; cdr3_aa: CSVEDRLAEDNEQFF
j_call: TRBJ2-7; v_call: TRBV28; cdr3_aa: CASSLGRLGYEQYF
j_call: TRBJ1-1; v_call: TRBV20-1; cdr3_aa: CSARGQANTEAFF
j_call: TRBJ2-3; v_call: TRBV5-1; cdr3_aa: CASRLDRGPDTQYF
j_call: TRBJ2-3; v_call: TRBV12-3/TRBV12-4; cdr3_aa: CASSWADSTDTQYF
j_call: TRBJ2-3; v_call: TRBV5-1; cdr3_aa: CASKAGGRADTQYF
j_call: TRBJ1-4; v_call: TRBV29-1; cdr3_aa: CSVEDGRGPNEKLFF
j_call: TRBJ1-1; v_call: TRBV20-1; cdr3_aa: CSARTGKSTEAFF
j_call: TRBJ2-1; v_call: TRBV7-2; cdr3_aa: CASRMGQGKNEQFF
j_call: TRBJ2-7; v_call: TRBV7-9; cdr3_aa: CASSFWDREYEQYF
j_call: TRBJ1-1; v_call: TRBV18; cdr3_aa: CASSQSLRRDQGRTEAFF
j_call: TRBJ2-7; v_call: TRBV29-1; cdr3_aa: CSVVEIYEQYF
j_call: TRBJ2-3; v_call: TRBV11-2; cdr3_aa: CASSLEYFLTGKGDTQYF
j_call: TRBJ2-3; v_call: TRBV6-2/TRBV6-3; cdr3_aa: CASSGLAGYTQYF
j_call: TRBJ2-1; v_call: TRBV6-5; cdr3_aa: CASSTRQSNEQFF
j_call: TRBJ2-7; v_call: TRBV7-8; cdr3_aa: CASSFPGRLEQYF
j_call: TRBJ2-3; v_call: TRBV4-3; cdr3_aa: CASSQLAGGLDTQYF
j_call: TRBJ1-2; v_call: TRBV7-2; cdr3_aa: CASSLTENGGYTF
j_call: TRBJ1-1; v_call: TRBV6-2/TRBV6-3; cdr3_aa: CASSYYEGVATEAFF
j_call: TRBJ2-3; v_call: TRBV5-1; cdr3_aa: CASSPGQRGRDTQYF
j_call: TRBJ1-2; v_call: TRBV7-2; cdr3_aa: CASSVEVARLYGYTF
j_call: TRBJ2-6; v_call: TRBV7-3; cdr3_aa: CASSPRDPGANVLTF
j_call: TRBJ2-1; v_call: TRBV20-1; cdr3_aa: CSARPKPSGGIYNEQFF
j_call: TRBJ2-7; v_call: TRBV27; cdr3_aa: CASSLLQSGAYEQYF
j_call: TRBJ2-1; v_call: TRBV9; cdr3_aa: CASNVDRGDEQFF
j_call: TRBJ2-5; v_call: TRBV20-1; cdr3_aa: CSARSSIETQETQYF
j_call: TRBJ2-2; v_call: TRBV5-1; cdr3_aa: CASSLVPVNTGELFF
j_call: TRBJ2-2; v_call: TRBV5-1; cdr3_aa: CASARTGELFF
j_call: TRBJ2-7; v_call: TRBV5-5; cdr3_aa: CASSLEGNYEQYF
j_call: TRBJ2-2; v_call: TRBV13; cdr3_aa: CASSFSGRNTGELFF
j_call: TRBJ1-2; v_call: TRBV5-4; cdr3_aa: CASSLGTASPWEGYTF
j_call: TRBJ1-1; v_call: TRBV12-3/TRBV12-4; cdr3_aa: CASSVQGAGTEAFF
j_call: TRBJ2-1; v_call: TRBV10-3; cdr3_aa: CAISESKARPDEQFF
j_call: TRBJ2-1; v_call: TRBV3-1; cdr3_aa: CASSQDRRRGVSNEQFF
j_call: TRBJ2-5; v_call: TRBV20-1; cdr3_aa: CSAGTGKETQYF
j_call: TRBJ2-7; v_call: TRBV6-6; cdr3_aa: CASSGGGGGYEQYF
j_call: TRBJ2-7; v_call: TRBV7-2; cdr3_aa: CASSLARGSGRHF
j_call: TRBJ2-3; v_call: TRBV11-3; cdr3_aa: CASSEGGDTQYF
j_call: TRBJ2-4; v_call: TRBV6-5; cdr3_aa: CASSYRGRPDIQYF
j_call: TRBJ1-5; v_call: TRBV4-2; cdr3_aa: CASSQDGNTDQPQHF
j_call: TRBJ1-1; v_call: TRBV30; cdr3_aa: CAWGQGRNTEAFF
j_call: TRBJ2-7; v_call: TRBV6-1; cdr3_aa: CASSEGTGGREQYF
j_call: TRBJ1-5; v_call: TRBV6-6; cdr3_aa: CASRRRGVEPQHF
j_call: TRBJ2-4; v_call: TRBV7-9; cdr3_aa: CASSSLNIQYF
j_call: TRBJ2-3; v_call: TRBV6-5; cdr3_aa: CASSYGGASDTQYF
j_call: TRBJ2-7; v_call: TRBV20-1; cdr3_aa: CSATPGSTYEQYF
j_call: TRBJ1-2; v_call: TRBV15; cdr3_aa: CATSTRSGNFNYGYTF
j_call: TRBJ1-3; v_call: TRBV6-1; cdr3_aa: CASLPTGTAGNTIYF
j_call: TRBJ2-3; v_call: TRBV29-1; cdr3_aa: CSVDGPSGGDTQYF
j_call: TRBJ2-5; v_call: TRBV10-3; cdr3_aa: CAISEASLLRETQYF